This T cell receptor beta chain derives from a study of T cells expressing NK-cell markers. Germline CDR1 reads LGHNA; CDR2 reads YNFKEQ. There are 12 residues in the CDR3. TCRdb reanalyzed the 5' RACE reads, giving one entry per CDR3 protein sequence and no DNA. The sample has about 400,000 distinct CDR3 sequences. The chain employs TRBV4-2 and TRBJ1-5; TCRdb selects TRBD1, and the lack of DNA leaves this call unchecked. The receptor was derived from a woman aged 45-59 years in good health. Sequenced: blood T cells: a sorted CD56 or NKG2C T cell subset, CD4+ or CD8+ T cells, or bulk PBMC T cells (not recorded which). CDR3 sequence: CASSPQGQPQHF.